The sequence of this TCR beta chain was determined in a study of blood T cell repertoires in COVID-19. Study as a whole: Samples came from the United States, Italy and Spain, spanning acute and convalescent COVID-19. PBMCs, B-cell-depleted T cells, or T cells provided the cDNA or gDNA that made up the material.

This CDR3 region has 15 residues. From germline, CDR1 is LNHDA and CDR2 SQIVND (reference sequence). V lost 3 bases, J lost 4 bases, and 5 bases stayed unmatched. Original methodology: Nucleated cell counts were estimated from reference gene primer amplification. Some clones are missing from TCRdb's copy, which holds only in-frame ones; the method was immunoSEQ multiplex PCR. That table furnishes V, J and clone size, whereas the DNA furnished D and trimming. Among 250,000 to 350,000 clones listed, approximately 89% were seen once. This sequence originates from a woman aged 25 to 39 who had recovered from COVID-19. The chain joins TRBV19 to TRBJ1-5, with TRBD1 matching 8 bases. Sequencing was done on a sample of peripheral blood. CDR3 sequence (DNA): TGTGCCAGTAGTATTTTGGACAGGGCAAATCAGCCCCAGCATTTT. It specifies CASSILDRANQPQHF.